This T cell receptor (beta chain) originates from a study of T cells in Graves' hyperthyroidism and ophthalmopathy. Study-wide context: Peripheral blood was acquired at first diagnosis, ahead of any therapy whatsoever. Study-wide points: In blood, most of the thyroid clonotypes expanded above 0.001 were also present.

This clonotype was seen at least ten times. The antigen is not known. Germline V gene data show CDR1 as SGHRS and CDR2 as YFSETQ. Trimming removed 3 bases from V and 4 bases from J; junction bases left unmatched: 9. This CDR3 contains 16 residues. Each diagnosis drew on symptoms, thyroxine, TRAb, thyroid ultrasound and orbital computed tomography findings. The source of the PBMCs was 10 ml of fresh peripheral blood. RNA transcripts served as the template for amplifying TCR beta CDR3 regions. During a first-round RT-PCR of the TCR CDR3, the HTBI primer set was used. TCRdb ran MiXCR on the multiplex PCR reads and lists one entry per CDR3 protein. The table lists about 420,000 distinct CDR3 sequences, 15% to 19% of them singletons.

Material for sequencing was blood. The clonotype comes from a woman aged 18-29 years with Graves' hyperthyroidism. The chain has TRBV5-1 and TRBJ2-1; 8 bases agree with TRBD2. CDR3: CASSSLGSGVYNEQFF. CDR3 in DNA: TGCGCCAGCAGCTCCCTCGGTAGCGGGGTTTACAATGAGCAGTTCTTC. Full variable domain (missing parts from reference TRBV5-1 and TRBJ2-1): KAGVTQTPRYLIKTRGQQVTLSCSPISGHRSVSWYQQTPGQGLQFLFEYFSETQRNKGNFPGRFSGRQFSNSRSEMNVSTLELGDSALYLCASSSLGSGVYNEQFFGPGTRLTVL.